Presented here are 20 T cell receptor beta chains from one specimen sequenced in a study of response to subunit inactivated influenza vaccine. From the RT-PCR reads, TCRdb called clonotypes with MiXCR, one entry per CDR3 protein. The data contain about 650,000 distinct CDR3 sequences, 14% of them singletons. Sequenced material: PBMCs from blood, taken 14 to 15 days before vaccination. The receptors here all came from a man aged 50-60 years who received an inactivated influenza vaccine.

This clonotype was counted only a few times. The chain has TRBV12-3 or TRBV12-4 and TRBJ2-7; possible D gene TRBD2, 6 bases. Trimming removed 6 bases from V and 2 bases from J, with 20 bases in between. This CDR3 contains 16 residues. CDR3 nucleotides: TGTGCCAGCAGCAACACAAGGCGGGACGGTGCCTACGAGCAGTACTTC. It is translated as CASSNTRRDGAYEQYF.

This clonotype has only a few counts. The V call is TRBV11-2, the J call TRBJ2-1; D is possibly TRBD1 (6 bases). Germline V gives CDR1 SGHAT, CDR2 FQNNGV. Trimming removed 3 bases from V and 4 bases from J, with 10 bases in between. This CDR3 comprises 14 residues. The DNA for the CDR3 is TGTGCCAGCAGCTTCCGGACAGATTACAATGAGCAGTTCTTC. This codes for CASSFRTDYNEQFF. Filled out from reference TRBV11-2 and TRBJ2-1, the complete variable domain reads EAGVAQSPRYKIIEKRQSVAFWCNPISGHATLYWYQQILGQGPKLLIQFQNNGVVDDSQLPKDRFSAERLKGVDSTLKIQPAKLEDSAVYLCASSFRTDYNEQFFGPGTRLTVL.

This clonotype has just a few counts. The chain recombines TRBV27 with TRBJ1-5; D might be TRBD1 (6 bases). From germline, CDR1 is MNHEY and CDR2 SMNVEV (reference sequence). This CDR3 is 19 amino acids long. The germline V and J ends were trimmed by 6 bases and 7 bases, with 31 bases remaining between them. CDR3 amino acids: CASSLPSDPFRGVRQPQHF. The DNA of the CDR3 is TGTGCCAGCAGCTTACCCTCCGACCCTTTCAGGGGTGTAAGACAGCCCCAGCATTTT.

This clonotype appeared a few times. The rearrangement links TRBV7-3 to TRBJ2-2; 7 positions agree with TRBD2. The germline CDR1 and CDR2 sequences are SGHTA and FQGTGA. The CDR3 is 17 amino acids. V was clipped by 0 bases and J by 0 bases; unmatched bases: 4. CDR3 nucleotides: TGTGCCAGCAGCTTAACGTTGACTAGCTCGAACACCGGGGAGCTGTTTTTT. This codes for CASSLTLTSSNTGELFF.

This clonotype was observed a handful of times. The V call is TRBV29-1, the J call TRBJ2-2; D is undetermined. Germline V gene sequence: CDR1 SQVTM, CDR2 ANQGSEA. The V end lost 5 bases, the J end lost 6 bases, and 10 bases lay between the germline ends. The CDR3 covers 12 residues. CDR3 bases: TGCAGCGTTCAGGTGACCGCCGGGGAGCTGTTTTTT. Translating it yields CSVQVTAGELFF.

The chain has TRBV6-1 and TRBJ1-1; D gene unclear. Germline lookup yields CDR1 MNHNS and CDR2 SASEGT. V gave up 2 bases and J gave up 1 base, with 14 bases separating them. The CDR3 is made up of 16 amino acids. This chain's CDR3 is CASSELAGSWNTEAFF. DNA of the CDR3: TGTGCCAGCAGTGAACTGGCGGGATCCTGGAACACTGAAGCTTTCTTT.

CDR3 region: CSARDGGRGRRAFF. CDR3 nucleotide sequence: TGCAGTGCTAGAGATGGGGGCAGGGGAAGAAGAGCTTTCTTT. This chain uses TRBV20-1 with TRBJ1-1; D may be TRBD1 (6 bases). Germline-derived CDR1 and CDR2 are DFQATT and SNEGSKA (reference sequence). This CDR3 is 14 amino acids long. The V and J ends lost 0 bases and 10 bases respectively, with 18 bases between them.

This clonotype was seen only a few times. The chain employs TRBV12-3 or TRBV12-4 and TRBJ2-7; tentatively, D is TRBD2 (6 bases). Trimming stripped 5 bases from V and 6 bases from J, with 20 bases between. The CDR3 consists of 15 residues. The CDR3 spells CASSKILALEAEQYF. CDR3 sequence (DNA): TGTGCCAGCAGTAAGATACTAGCTCTTGAGGCCGAGCAGTACTTC.

The rearrangement links TRBV20-1 to TRBJ2-7; TRBD1 agrees at 7 bases. Trimming removed 6 bases from V and 3 bases from J; junction bases left unmatched: 8. The CDR3 consists of 13 residues. Germline V gives CDR1 DFQATT, CDR2 SNEGSKA (reference sequence). CDR3 nucleotide sequence: TGCAGTGCCGAAAGGACAGGCCGCTACGAGCAGTACTTC. Translated, it gives CSAERTGRYEQYF.

The chain is built from TRBV6-2 or TRBV6-3 and TRBJ2-2, with TRBD2 matching 10 bases. Germline assignment: CDR1 MNHEY and CDR2 SVGEGT. After removal of 10 bases from V and 3 bases from J, the junction contained 11 bases not matched to a gene. This CDR3 has 16 amino acids. In DNA, the CDR3 is TGTGCCACCGGACCCATTAGCGGGAGGTACACCGGGGAGCTGTTTTTT. Protein sequence: CATGPISGRYTGELFF.

The chain links TRBV5-4 to TRBJ2-2, with 12 bases fitting TRBD2. This CDR3 spans 16 amino acids. Trimming at V came to 4 bases and at J to 6 bases, leaving 7 bases not matched to a gene. The germline V gene encodes CDR1 SGHNT and CDR2 YYREEE (reference sequence). CDR3 nucleotides: TGTGCCAGCAGCGAAGGACTAGCGGGGTGGGCCGGGGAGCTGTTTTTT. Translating it yields CASSEGLAGWAGELFF.

Only a few counts were recorded for this clonotype. The chain recombines TRBV15 with TRBJ2-5; D is ambiguous. Germline V gene sequence: CDR1 LNHNV, CDR2 YYDKDF (reference sequence). This CDR3 spans 13 amino acids. V was trimmed by 5 bases and J by 3 bases, leaving 10 bases between them. CDR3 amino acids: CATSGQIKETQYF. Written as DNA, the CDR3 is TGTGCCACCAGCGGGCAAATTAAAGAGACCCAGTACTTC. The whole variable domain, filled in from reference TRBV15 and TRBJ2-5, reads DAMVIQNPRYQVTQFGKPVTLSCSQTLNHNVMYWYQQKSSQAPKLLFHYYDKDFNNEADTPDNFQSRRPNTSFCFLDIRSPGLGDTAMYLCATSGQIKETQYFGPGTRLLVL.

In this sample, this clonotype turned up a few times. A read error may explain this, as a much larger clone is one base away. The V call is TRBV10-3, the J call TRBJ1-2; 8 positions match TRBD1. J lost 2 bases, V lost 6 bases, and 2 bases had no gene match. CDR1 and CDR2 from the germline V gene are ENHRY and SYGVKD. This CDR3 comprises 13 residues. This chain's CDR3 is CAISRDRNYGYTF. The CDR3 coding sequence is TGTGCCATCAGCCGGGACAGGAACTATGGCTACACCTTC.

The chain links TRBV3-1 to TRBJ2-6; the match to TRBD2 covers 7 bases. Germline trimming cut 4 bases from V and 3 bases from J; bases unmatched to any gene: 12. Germline loops: CDR1 LGHDT, CDR2 YNNKEL (reference sequence). The CDR3 has 18 residues. The CDR3 loop reads CASSPSKGGSGGANVLTF. DNA for the CDR3: TGTGCCAGCAGCCCCTCCAAGGGAGGGTCGGGTGGGGCCAACGTCCTGACTTTC.

This clonotype has more than one count but fewer than ten. The gene calls are TRBV29-1 and TRBJ2-5, with a possible D match to TRBD1 (5 bases). Trimming stripped 7 bases from V and 5 bases from J, with 17 bases between. The length of the CDR3 is 13 residues. Per the germline V gene, CDR1 is SQVTM and CDR2 is ANQGSEA. The CDR3 sequence is CSALRSHRETQYF. Written as DNA, the CDR3 is TGCAGCGCCCTAAGATCCCACAGGGAGACCCAGTACTTC.

The J gene is TRBJ1-5, the V gene TRBV21-1; TRBD1, the table's D call, was not compared with the DNA. TRBV21-1 has pseudogene status. This CDR3 has 14 residues. This CDR3 reads CASSRQGKDQPQHF. The CDR3 region has the DNA TGTGCCAGCAGCCGACAGGGGAAAGATCAGCCCCAGCATTTT.

Comment on this clonotype: With a much larger clone just one base away, this may be a read error. CDR3 DNA: TGTGCCAGCAGCTTATCTCTGGGGGCCAACGCCCTGACTTTC. Protein: CASSLSLGANALTF. The chain carries TRBV7-2 and TRBJ2-6, with D tentatively TRBD1 (6 bases). The CDR3 has 14 amino acids. Germline CDR1 and CDR2: SGHTA and FQGNSA.

This clonotype was seen a few times. The chain links TRBV25-1 to TRBJ1-2, with D hard to call. Germline V gene lookup returns CDR1 MGHDK and CDR2 SYGVNS. V lost 2 bases and J lost 1, with 5 bases in between. The CDR3 is 13 amino acids. The chain's CDR3 is CASSESNNYGYTF. Here the CDR3 DNA reads TGTGCCAGCAGTGAAAGTAATAACTATGGCTACACCTTC.

This chain connects TRBV6-1 to TRBJ2-3; 9 bases align to TRBD2. The CDR3 is made up of 16 amino acids. The germline V gene encodes CDR1 MNHNS and CDR2 SASEGT. The trim removed 6 bases at V and 0 bases at J, leaving 7 bases unmatched. The DNA for the CDR3 is TGTGCCAGCAGGGTAGCGGGGGCCCAAAGCACAGATACGCAGTATTTT. This translates into CASRVAGAQSTDTQYF.

The chain employs TRBV23-1 and TRBJ1-5, with D unclear. TRBV23-1 is an ORF, and what it does is uncertain. The CDR3 contains 18 residues. Trimming shortened V by 7 bases and J by 0 bases, and 22 bases separated the two germline ends. The CDR3 coding sequence is TGCGCCAGCACCTCGGGCTGGGGAACTGGGTATAGCAATCAGCCCCAGCATTTT. Translated, it gives CASTSGWGTGYSNQPQHF.